The 18 T cell receptor beta chains in this list originate from one sample, sequenced in a study of OX40 agonist ivuxolimab in advanced cancers. Libraries were prepared by immunoSEQ multiplex PCR; TCRdb keeps only in-frame clonotypes and omits some of them. The table has about 72,000 clones, 88% seen once. Sequenced here: CD4+ or CD8+ T cells sorted from blood, sampled in a trial of the OX40 agonist ivuxolimab. The receptors derive from an adult with an advanced solid tumor such as melanoma, head and neck, liver or kidney cancer.

This clone appeared a single time. The chain recombines TRBV7-2 with TRBJ2-5, with 9 bases aligning to TRBD1. Germline V CDR1 and CDR2: SGHTA, FQGNSA. V shed 4 bases and J 4 bases; nucleotides not matched to a gene: 7. The CDR3 is 15 amino acids. The CDR3 bases are TGTGCCAGCAGCTATACAGGGGGCCTGGGAGAGACCCAGTACTTC. The encoded protein is CASSYTGGLGETQYF. Full variable domain (outside the CDR3, taken from reference TRBV7-2 and TRBJ2-5): GAGVSQSPSNKVTEKGKDVELRCDPISGHTALYWYRQSLGQGLEFLIYFQGNSAPDKSGLPSDRFSAERTGGSVSTLTIQRTQQEDSAVYLCASSYTGGLGETQYFGPGTRLLVL.

The chain has TRBV28 and TRBJ2-7; D uncertain. The CDR3 has 11 residues. Trimming took 6 bases from V and 4 from J, leaving 7 bases between them. The V gene's germline CDR1 is MDHEN and CDR2 SYDVKM. For the CDR3, the DNA is TGTGCCAGCAGCCCAAAGTACGAGCAGTACTTC. It codes for CASSPKYEQYF.

The V and J genes are TRBV5-1 and TRBJ2-7, with D possibly TRBD1 on 6 matching bases. V was shortened by 0 bases and J by 1 base, with 11 bases between the two germline ends. Germline V gene sequence: CDR1 SGHRS, CDR2 YFSETQ. This CDR3 is built from 15 residues. CDR3 nucleotides: TGCGCCAGCAGCTTGGTTCCAGGGGTTTCCTACGAGCAGTACTTC. Protein: CASSLVPGVSYEQYF.

This clone occurred a few times. V is TRBV5-4 and J is TRBJ2-1; 8 nucleotides line up with TRBD2. After removal of 1 base from V and 5 bases from J, the junction contained 5 bases not matched to a gene. The CDR3 covers 15 residues. CDR1 and CDR2 (germline): SGHNT, YYREEE (reference sequence). CDR3 sequence (DNA): TGTGCCAGCAGCTTGTGGGGACTAGATGACAATGAGCAGTTCTTC. Translated, it gives CASSLWGLDDNEQFF.

The chain employs TRBV6-4 and TRBJ2-5, with D tentatively TRBD2 (5 bases). The J call may be wrong; the DNA end is better matched by TRBJ2-7. This CDR3 is 15 amino acids long. CDR1 MRHNA and CDR2 SNTAGT come from the germline V gene. CDR3 DNA sequence: TGTGCCAGCAGTGCAGAGAGCGGAGCCCCCTACGAGCAGTACTTC. As protein: CASSAESGAPYEQYF.

This rearrangement joins TRBV6-1 to TRBJ2-7; maybe TRBD1 (5 bases). The CDR3 totals 12 residues. Germline CDR1 is MNHNS and CDR2 is SASEGT. Trimming took 2 bases from V and 5 from J, leaving 7 bases between them. CDR3 DNA: TGTGCCAGCAGTGAACAGGGCGACGAGCAGTACTTC. Translated, it gives CASSEQGDEQYF.

The rearrangement uses TRBV7-2 and TRBJ2-7; D tentatively reads TRBD1 or TRBD2 (7 bases each). Trimming stripped 5 bases from V and 6 bases from J, with 26 bases between. Germline V gives CDR1 SGHTA, CDR2 FQGNSA. The length of the CDR3 is 17 residues. The CDR3 spells CASSPLAQDRVSTEQYF. DNA of the CDR3: TGTGCCAGCAGCCCACTAGCGCAAGACAGGGTCTCAACCGAGCAGTACTTC. The variable domain in full, completed from reference TRBV7-2 and TRBJ2-7, reads GAGVSQSPSNKVTEKGKDVELRCDPISGHTALYWYRQSLGQGLEFLIYFQGNSAPDKSGLPSDRFSAERTGGSVSTLTIQRTQQEDSAVYLCASSPLAQDRVSTEQYFGPGTRLTVT.

This chain uses TRBV19 with TRBJ2-3, with D perhaps matching TRBD1 or TRBD2 (6 bases each). Germline V lookup: CDR1 LNHDA, CDR2 SQIVND (reference sequence). Trimming took off 3 bases at V and 6 bases at J, with 19 bases between the two ends. The CDR3 covers 16 residues. CDR3 sequence (DNA): TGTGCCAGTAGTATTAGGGGGGCTGAACTTTCGGATACGCAGTATTTT. Translation: CASSIRGAELSDTQYF.

The rearrangement joins TRBV11-3 to TRBJ1-1; D possibly corresponds to TRBD1 (5 bases). CDR1 and CDR2 (germline): SGHNT, YENEEA. The CDR3 covers 16 residues. With 1 base removed from V and 6 bases from J, the gap between germline ends came to 18 bases. CDR3 nucleotides: TGTGCCAGCAGCTTAGCATTAGGGTTGGGGGACGCTGAAGCTTTCTTT. It encodes CASSLALGLGDAEAFF.

The chain joins TRBV6-5 to TRBJ1-2; the D is unclear. Trimming removed 6 bases from V and 2 bases from J, with 13 bases in between. In germline, CDR1 is MNHEY, CDR2 SVGAGI. This CDR3 region has 14 residues. As DNA, the CDR3 is TGTGCCAGCAGCCCCCACGAGGGAAACTATGGCTACACCTTC. It codes for CASSPHEGNYGYTF.

V is TRBV7-2 and J is TRBJ2-7; 7 nucleotides line up with TRBD2. Germline CDR1 and CDR2: SGHTA and FQGNSA. This CDR3 is 15 amino acids long. The trim removed 3 bases at V and 4 bases at J, leaving 9 bases unmatched. CDR3 coding DNA: TGTGCCAGCAGCTTCCGCGGGGGAGGGATTTACGAGCAGTACTTC. Its protein product is CASSFRGGGIYEQYF.

The genes are TRBV7-2 and TRBJ1-6; a weak D match, TRBD1 (5 bases). V gave up 4 bases and J gave up 7 bases, with 14 bases separating them. The CDR3 totals 15 residues. CDR1 is SGHTA and CDR2 is FQGNSA in the germline V gene. CDR3 sequence reads: CASSSQGGPNSPLHF. CDR3 in DNA: TGTGCCAGCAGCTCCCAGGGAGGGCCAAATTCACCCCTCCACTTT. Drawing the rest from reference TRBV7-2 and TRBJ1-6, the complete variable domain is GAGVSQSPSNKVTEKGKDVELRCDPISGHTALYWYRQSLGQGLEFLIYFQGNSAPDKSGLPSDRFSAERTGGSVSTLTIQRTQQEDSAVYLCASSSQGGPNSPLHFGNGTRLTVT.

The chain uses TRBV6-1 and TRBJ1-5; 7 nucleotides line up with TRBD1. V was pared by 11 bases and J by 6 bases, with 10 bases of the junction left unmatched. This CDR3 contains 13 residues. CDR1 MNHNS and CDR2 SASEGT come from the germline V gene. Here the CDR3 DNA reads TGTGCCTCTTATACAGGGGCGGGTCAGCCCCAGCATTTT. Translating it yields CASYTGAGQPQHF.

The chain employs TRBV28 and TRBJ1-2; tentative D call: TRBD1 (6 bases). V gave up 8 bases and J gave up 4 bases, with 23 bases separating them. The germline CDR1 and CDR2 sequences are MDHEN and SYDVKM. The CDR3 is made up of 16 amino acids. Here the CDR3 DNA reads TGTGCCAGCTCGACCACCTCCCGGGGCAGGGGCTATGGCTACACCTTC. Protein product: CASSTTSRGRGYGYTF.

V usage is TRBV10-3 and J usage is TRBJ2-3; D unclear. The germline CDR1 and CDR2 sequences are ENHRY and SYGVKD. V was cut by 6 bases and J by 0 bases, with 16 bases left in between. This CDR3 has 16 amino acids. The CDR3 sequence is CAISYSDGVSTDTQYF. CDR3 in DNA: TGTGCCATCAGCTACTCCGACGGCGTAAGCACAGATACGCAGTATTTT.

The chain recombines TRBV19 with TRBJ2-5; no clear D. Germline CDR1 and CDR2: LNHDA and SQIVND (reference sequence). The CDR3 is made up of 12 amino acids. V lost 6 bases and J lost 5, with 10 bases in between. The CDR3 nucleotides read TGTGCCAGTAGCCCAGGCGAGGAGACCCAGTACTTC. Amino acids: CASSPGEETQYF.

The chain joins TRBV4-3 to TRBJ2-3; D is perhaps TRBD1 (6 bases). The V and J ends lost 4 bases and 6 bases respectively, with 17 bases between them. The length of the CDR3 is 15 residues. Per germline, CDR1 LGHNA and CDR2 YSLEER. The CDR3 DNA reads as TGCGCCAGCAGCCCCGGACAGACGGAGTACGATACGCAGTATTTT. The encoded protein is CASSPGQTEYDTQYF.

The chain is built from TRBV6-6 and TRBJ1-6, with 10 bases identical to TRBD1. J was trimmed by 14 bases and V by 4 bases; bases with no gene match: 8. The CDR3 runs to 14 residues. Germline CDR1 reads MNHNY; CDR2 reads SVGAGI (reference sequence). CDR3 loop: CASSFGQGVESLHF. The DNA for the CDR3 is TGTGCCAGCAGTTTCGGACAGGGGGTAGAGTCCCTCCACTTT.